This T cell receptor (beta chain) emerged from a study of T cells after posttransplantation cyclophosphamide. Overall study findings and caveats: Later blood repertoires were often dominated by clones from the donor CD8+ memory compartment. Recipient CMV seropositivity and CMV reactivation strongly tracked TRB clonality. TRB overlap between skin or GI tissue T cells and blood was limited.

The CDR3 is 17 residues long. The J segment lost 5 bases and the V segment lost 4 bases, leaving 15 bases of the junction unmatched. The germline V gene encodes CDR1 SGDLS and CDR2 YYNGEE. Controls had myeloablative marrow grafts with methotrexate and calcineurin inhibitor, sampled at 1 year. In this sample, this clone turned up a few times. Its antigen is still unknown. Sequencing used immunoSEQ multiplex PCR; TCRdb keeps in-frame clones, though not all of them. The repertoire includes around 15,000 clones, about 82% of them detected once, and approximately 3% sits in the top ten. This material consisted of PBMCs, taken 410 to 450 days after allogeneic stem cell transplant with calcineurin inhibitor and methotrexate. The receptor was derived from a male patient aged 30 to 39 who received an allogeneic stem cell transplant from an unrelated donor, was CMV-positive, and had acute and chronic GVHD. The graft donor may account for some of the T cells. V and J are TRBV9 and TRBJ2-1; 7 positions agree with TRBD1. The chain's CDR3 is CASSLSTGAMINNEQFF. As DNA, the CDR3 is TGTGCCAGCAGCCTCTCTACAGGGGCCATGATTAACAATGAGCAGTTCTTC.